What follows are 32 T cell receptor beta chains derived from one specimen sequenced in a study of Graves' ophthalmopathy and Graves' hyperthyroidism. TCR beta CDR3 regions were amplified from RNA transcripts. The workflow started with a first-round RT-PCR run with HTBI primers and then moved on to a second-round multiplex PCR. TCRdb analysed the multiplex PCR reads with MiXCR anew, one entry per CDR3 protein. The sample contains almost 400,000 distinct CDR3 sequences, around 19% of which appear only once. The sample taken for sequencing was peripheral blood. The receptors stem from a woman aged 18-35 years with Graves' ophthalmopathy.

The rearrangement joins TRBV6-5 to TRBJ2-7; a possible D gene is TRBD2 (6 bases). The CDR3 consists of 14 residues. V lost 2 bases, J lost 5 bases, and 13 bases lay in between. Germline CDR1 MNHEY, CDR2 SVGAGI. The CDR3 DNA follows: TGTGCCAGCAGTTACGCGGGACCCGCGGACGAGCAGTACTTC. Protein product: CASSYAGPADEQYF.

This chain uses TRBV20-1 with TRBJ2-7; D gene ambiguous. This CDR3 has 13 amino acids. CDR1 and CDR2 from the germline V gene are DFQATT and SNEGSKA (reference sequence). With 3 bases removed from V and 2 bases from J, the gap between germline ends came to 11 bases. The chain's CDR3 is CSASGETTYEQYF. CDR3 nucleotides: TGCAGTGCTAGTGGCGAAACAACCTACGAGCAGTACTTC.

This clonotype was seen repeatedly, ten times or more. V usage is TRBV20-1 and J usage is TRBJ2-5; D not resolved. The CDR3 is 11 amino acids. Trimming shortened V by 4 bases and J by 5 bases, and 8 bases separated the two germline ends. Germline V lookup: CDR1 DFQATT, CDR2 SNEGSKA (reference sequence). CDR3 bases: TGCAGTGCTACTGCTGGGGAGACCCAGTACTTC. Protein sequence: CSATAGETQYF.

The chain employs TRBV11-2 and TRBJ1-5; D perhaps matches TRBD1 (6 bases). The V gene lost 6 bases and the J gene lost 2 bases, with 23 bases spanning the gap. The CDR3 covers 18 residues. The germline V gene has CDR1 SGHAT and CDR2 FQNNGV. The CDR3: CASSSLWDTHMGNQPQHF. The CDR3 DNA reads TGTGCCAGCAGTTCTCTTTGGGACACCCACATGGGCAATCAGCCCCAGCATTTT.

This clonotype was detected many times. The rearrangement links TRBV6-5 to TRBJ1-1; D is ambiguous. The germline CDR1 and CDR2 sequences are MNHEY and SVGAGI. CDR3 length equals 12 residues. V lost 5 bases, J lost 2 bases, and 6 bases lay in between. Here the CDR3 DNA reads TGTGCCAGCAGTCCGGACAACACTGAAGCTTTCTTT. This sequence encodes CASSPDNTEAFF.

At least ten counts were recorded for this clonotype. The CDR3 spells CASATGLWQPQHF. The CDR3 DNA is TGTGCCAGCGCGACAGGGCTTTGGCAGCCCCAGCATTTT. The chain links TRBV6-1 to TRBJ1-5; the match to TRBD1 covers 7 bases. The CDR3 is made up of 13 amino acids. Trimming cost V 8 bases and J 7 bases; bases outside gene matches: 8. Germline assignment: CDR1 MNHNS and CDR2 SASEGT.

This clonotype was seen repeatedly, ten times or more. The DNA of the CDR3 is TGTGCCAGCAGTGACAGGGTGGGAAACACCATATATTTT. Its protein is CASSDRVGNTIYF. This chain joins TRBV6-1 and TRBJ1-3, with TRBD1 as a possible D gene (5 bases). Germline V CDR1 and CDR2: MNHNS, SASEGT. CDR3 length equals 13 residues. V was cut by 3 bases and J by 4 bases, with 7 bases left in between.

This clonotype was counted at least ten times. The chain is built from TRBV28 and TRBJ1-1, with D uncertain. There are 11 residues in the CDR3. CDR1 is MDHEN, CDR2 SYDVKM, per germline. CDR3 in DNA: TGTGGGAGCTCGAGGGACACTGAAGCTTTCTTT. Encoded protein: CGSSRDTEAFF.

This clonotype was found many times. This chain joins TRBV12-3 or TRBV12-4 and TRBJ1-2, with D possibly matching TRBD1 (5 bases). The CDR3 spans 14 residues. The V and J ends lost 7 bases and 2 bases respectively, with 14 bases between them. The CDR3 sequence is CASTVGVPNYGYTF. The CDR3 DNA reads as TGTGCCAGCACTGTGGGGGTTCCAAACTATGGCTACACCTTC.

This clonotype was counted a few times. The rearrangement joins TRBV2 to TRBJ2-1, with TRBD2 identical over 9 bases. From germline, CDR1 is SNHLY and CDR2 FYNNEI. The junction had 3 bases not matched to a gene; V was cut back by 6 bases and J by 0 bases. The CDR3 is made up of 15 amino acids. The CDR3 DNA reads TGTGCCAGCAGGGGCGGGGGGGGCTCCTACAATGAGCAGTTCTTC. It codes for CASRGGGGSYNEQFF.

The table lists this clonotype with a count of one. In DNA form, the CDR3 reads TGTGCCAGCAGTGTGACAGGGGGCGCGGGTGAGCAGTACTTC. Its protein is CASSVTGGAGEQYF. V usage is TRBV6-1 and J usage is TRBJ2-7; 10 positions match TRBD1. V shed 4 bases and J 7 bases; nucleotides not matched to a gene: 7. Germline CDR1 MNHNS, CDR2 SASEGT. The CDR3 runs to 14 residues.

This clonotype was counted many times. The rearrangement joins TRBV12-3 or TRBV12-4 to TRBJ1-1; D gene unclear. Trimming pared 11 bases from V and 3 bases from J, leaving 13 bases between. This CDR3 has 12 residues. CDR3 DNA: TGTGCCGCCAGCAACCCCCACACTGAAGCTTTCTTT. Its protein product is CAASNPHTEAFF.

This chain links TRBV12-5 with TRBJ1-3; D unclear. V gave up 3 bases and J gave up 2 bases, with 5 bases separating them. The CDR3 spans 13 residues. Germline CDR1 and CDR2: LGHNT and FRNRAP. The CDR3 nucleotides read TGTGCTAGTGGTTTCTCCGCTGGAAACACCATATATTTT. Residues: CASGFSAGNTIYF.

In this sample, this clonotype turned up many times. The chain joins TRBV30 to TRBJ2-7; the D gene could be TRBD1 or TRBD2 (6 bases each). Per germline, CDR1 GTSNPN and CDR2 SVGIG (reference sequence). There are 13 residues in the CDR3. CDR3 DNA sequence: TGTGCATCCCATGGGGGGCGCTCCTACGAGCAGTACTTC. It specifies CASHGGRSYEQYF.

V and J are TRBV6-1 and TRBJ2-5; 12 nucleotides line up with TRBD1. There are 15 residues in the CDR3. V lost 6 bases to trimming and J lost 7 bases; unmatched junction nucleotides: 9. CDR1 is MNHNS and CDR2 is SASEGT in the germline V gene. The CDR3 loop is CASRVGTGGLGTQYF. As DNA, the CDR3 is TGTGCCAGCAGGGTTGGGACAGGGGGCTTGGGGACCCAGTACTTC.

This clonotype was recorded many times. The chain is built from TRBV20-1 and TRBJ1-6; no clear D. The CDR3 sequence is 16 residues long. Germline lookup yields CDR1 DFQATT and CDR2 SNEGSKA (reference sequence). The V gene lost 3 bases and the J gene lost 5 bases, with 17 bases spanning the gap. CDR3 DNA sequence: TGCAGTGCTAGTGTGCTGGCGATGGTCGATAATTCACCCCTCCACTTT. It is translated as CSASVLAMVDNSPLHF.

Ten or more counts support this clonotype. The CDR3 spells CASSQDRLAGGETQYF. CDR3 nucleotides: TGCGCCAGCAGCCAAGATCGGCTAGCGGGGGGCGAGACCCAGTACTTC. This sequence joins TRBV4-1 and TRBJ2-5; 11 bases map to TRBD2. V lost 0 bases to trimming and J lost 5 bases; unmatched junction nucleotides: 5. CDR1 is MGHRA, CDR2 YSYEKL, per germline. CDR3 length: 16 amino acids.

This clonotype has ten or more counts. This chain joins TRBV20-1 and TRBJ1-1, with D hard to call. The CDR3 loop spans 11 amino acids. V was trimmed by 3 bases and J by 9 bases, leaving 11 bases between them. The germline CDR1 and CDR2 sequences are DFQATT and SNEGSKA (reference sequence). CDR3 loop: CSASSGPKAFF. The CDR3 bases are TGCAGTGCTAGTTCCGGGCCCAAAGCTTTCTTT.

This clonotype was counted at least ten times. J is TRBJ2-7 and V is TRBV6-7, with D perhaps TRBD1 (6 bases). TRBV6-7 is filed as an ORF, its function uncertain. The CDR3 is made up of 17 amino acids. Trimming took 0 bases from V and 3 from J, leaving 18 bases between them. As DNA, the CDR3 is TGTGCCAGCAGTTACTCGCGAATGACGGGACACCGCTACGAGCAGTACTTC. It encodes CASSYSRMTGHRYEQYF.

There are many counts of this clonotype. The chain links TRBV6-2 or TRBV6-3 to TRBJ2-2; the D gene is possibly TRBD2 (6 bases). The CDR3 extends over 15 amino acids. CDR1 is MNHEY, CDR2 SVGEGT, per germline. With 9 bases removed from V and 3 bases from J, the gap between germline ends came to 17 bases. The CDR3 reads CARFTRDSHTGELFF. For the CDR3, the DNA is TGTGCCAGATTCACCCGGGACTCCCACACCGGGGAGCTGTTTTTT.

At least ten counts were recorded for this clonotype. V usage is TRBV20-1 and J usage is TRBJ2-7; D might be TRBD1 (5 bases). The V and J ends lost 5 bases and 5 bases respectively, with 19 bases between them. The germline V gene has CDR1 DFQATT and CDR2 SNEGSKA (reference sequence). The CDR3 is made up of 14 amino acids. CDR3: CSADKQGKLDEQYF. The CDR3 DNA reads TGCAGTGCTGACAAGCAGGGCAAGTTAGACGAGCAGTACTTC.

This clonotype was seen at least ten times. The V gene is TRBV7-2, the J gene TRBJ2-7, with D maybe TRBD1 (5 bases). CDR3 length: 12 amino acids. Germline loops: CDR1 SGHTA, CDR2 FQGNSA. Trimming removed 4 bases at V and 7 bases at J, with 11 bases between. In DNA, the CDR3 is TGTGCCAGCAGCTGGGGCCCCACGGAGCAGTACTTC. Translation gives CASSWGPTEQYF.

There are many counts of this clonotype. The chain carries TRBV19 and TRBJ1-3; 7 bases are shared with TRBD1. V gave up 3 bases and J gave up 0 bases; unmatched junction bases: 2. The germline V gene has CDR1 LNHDA and CDR2 SQIVND (reference sequence). The CDR3 is 15 residues long. This chain's CDR3 is CASSMGQSSGNTIYF. The CDR3 DNA reads as TGTGCCAGTAGTATGGGACAGAGCTCTGGAAACACCATATATTTT.

This clonotype was counted at least ten times. The gene calls are TRBV11-2 and TRBJ2-2, with 13 bases lining up with TRBD2. Germline V gives CDR1 SGHAT, CDR2 FQNNGV. With 5 bases clipped from V and 6 bases from J, the junction kept 6 bases outside the gene matches. The CDR3 is made up of 16 amino acids. The CDR3 reads CASSQRLAGGPGELFF. CDR3 DNA: TGTGCCAGCAGCCAACGACTAGCGGGAGGTCCCGGGGAGCTGTTTTTT.

The table lists this clonotype with many counts. J is TRBJ1-1 and V is TRBV5-1; possible D gene TRBD1, 6 bases. The CDR3 sequence is 17 residues long. The ends were cut back, 3 bases at V and 0 bases at J, with 18 bases in the middle. The germline V gene has CDR1 SGHRS and CDR2 YFSETQ. CDR3 DNA sequence: TGCGCCAGCAGCTGGCGGGGAGGGGGTCGGATGAACACTGAAGCTTTCTTT. Encoded protein: CASSWRGGGRMNTEAFF. The entire variable domain, with the rest obtained from reference TRBV5-1 and TRBJ1-1, is as follows: KAGVTQTPRYLIKTRGQQVTLSCSPISGHRSVSWYQQTPGQGLQFLFEYFSETQRNKGNFPGRFSGRQFSNSRSEMNVSTLELGDSALYLCASSWRGGGRMNTEAFFGQGTRLTVV.

This sequence joins TRBV11-2 and TRBJ1-1, with a possible D match to TRBD1 (6 bases). Looked up from germline, CDR1 is SGHAT and CDR2 is FQNNGV. Trimming stripped 5 bases from V and 1 base from J, with 8 bases between. The CDR3 consists of 13 residues. The CDR3 coding sequence is TGTGCCAGCAGCAAGGGACAGAACACTGAAGCTTTCTTT. Amino acid sequence: CASSKGQNTEAFF.

This clonotype was found many times. The CDR3 region has the DNA TGCAGTGCTAGATCTTCGACAGGGAGGTACGAGCAGTACTTC. This translates into CSARSSTGRYEQYF. The chain joins TRBV20-1 to TRBJ2-7; D is perhaps TRBD1 (7 bases). The CDR3 spans 14 residues. V lost 2 bases and J lost 4, with 15 bases in between. Germline V lookup: CDR1 DFQATT, CDR2 SNEGSKA (reference sequence).

The chain uses TRBV28 and TRBJ2-5; 7 bases agree with TRBD2. The CDR3 runs to 14 residues. V lost 6 bases, J lost 0 bases, and 4 bases stayed unmatched. Germline values: CDR1 MDHEN, CDR2 SYDVKM. The CDR3 spells CASSPTSDQETQYF. The CDR3, as DNA: TGTGCCAGCAGCCCCACTAGCGACCAAGAGACCCAGTACTTC.

This clonotype was counted at least ten times. The rearrangement uses TRBV10-1 and TRBJ2-2, with 13 nucleotides matching TRBD2. The CDR3 spans 18 residues. In germline, CDR1 is WNHNN, CDR2 SYGVQD (reference sequence). Trimming took 6 bases from V and 6 from J; bases not matched to a gene: 13. CDR3 nucleotides: TGCGCCAGCAGCCAACTAGCGGGAGGGCCGTGGCCCTCCGGGGAGCTGTTTTTT. Translated, it gives CASSQLAGGPWPSGELFF.

At least ten counts were recorded for this clonotype. This chain uses TRBV20-1 with TRBJ2-6; the D gene is possibly TRBD1 (6 bases). Trimming removed 2 bases from V and 2 bases from J, with 10 bases in between. Germline V gene data show CDR1 as DFQATT and CDR2 as SNEGSKA (reference sequence). This CDR3 region has 15 residues. The CDR3 is CSARPPGAGANVLTF. Here the CDR3 DNA reads TGCAGTGCTAGACCACCAGGGGCTGGGGCCAACGTCCTGACTTTC.

This clonotype was counted many times. The junction shows a germline mismatch at one end, possibly a read error. This chain uses TRBV7-7 with TRBJ2-5; no clear D gene. This CDR3 comprises 15 residues. Germline V CDR1 and CDR2: SSHAT, FNYEAQ (reference sequence). CDR3 coding DNA: TGTGCTAGCAGCTTAGGTTCCGGACCCCAAGAGACCCAGTACTTC. Translation: CASSLGSGPQETQYF.

This clonotype was counted ten times or more. The chain couples TRBV9 to TRBJ2-2, with D possibly TRBD2 on 7 matching bases. This CDR3 has 16 residues. V lost 2 bases to trimming and J lost 0 bases, with 11 bases between them. Germline CDR1 reads SGDLS; CDR2 reads YYNGEE. CDR3 nucleotides: TGTGCCAGCAGCGTTAGGGGGGGACCGAACACCGGGGAGCTGTTTTTT. Translated, it gives CASSVRGGPNTGELFF.